This T cell receptor (beta chain) was documented in a study of cytomegalovirus exposure and HLA in healthy donors. About the study: Prior work identified around 100 million unique TCR beta sequences in roughly 180 million T cells.

Points on this clone: Its antigen remains unknown.

Primers included in the PCR were 60 Vbeta and 13 Jbeta primers. In the source study's methods: There were 70 million to 95 million unique TCR beta chains by a later count, and some 11 million of them were shared. Produced via immunoSEQ multiplex PCR; TCRdb's table is partial and in-frame only. Clone size and the V and J calls come from that table; the DNA yielded D and trimming. This sample has some 130,000 clones, with approximately 80% found just once. Trimming left V 0 bases short and J 12 bases short, with 14 bases between. CDR1 GTSNPN and CDR2 SVGIG come from the germline V gene (reference sequence). There are 13 residues in the CDR3. Notes on the study in general: In a later analysis, TCR beta V- and J-gene trimming showed a link to a missense DCLRE1C variant.

The chain recombines TRBV30 with TRBJ1-4; D gene ambiguous. This sequence originates from a male donor in good health and CMV-seropositive. Sequenced: PBMCs. The CDR3 loop reads CAWSVRNEGELFF. Written as DNA, the CDR3 is TGTGCCTGGAGTGTACGAAACGAGGGAGAACTGTTTTTT. Using reference TRBV30 and TRBJ1-4 for the parts outside the CDR3, the full variable domain is SQTIHQWPATLVQPVGSPLSLECTVEGTSNPNLYWYRQAAGRGLQLLFYSVGIGQISSEVPQNLSASRPQDRQFILSSKKLLLSDSGFYLCAWSVRNEGELFFGSGTQLSVL.